The 25 T cell receptor beta chains below come from one sample, sequenced in a study of T cells after yellow fever vaccination. Using its own MiXCR run on the 5' RACE reads, TCRdb lists one record per CDR3 protein. The sample carries some 260,000 distinct CDR3 sequences, approximately 5.2% recorded once. The material was CD4+ T cells sorted from PBMCs, obtained on the day of the yellow fever booster vaccination. These receptors all come from a young man who received the YFV17D yellow fever vaccine.

This clonotype was seen ten or more times. The V call is TRBV5-1, the J call TRBJ2-1, with 10 positions matching TRBD1. Germline V gene sequence: CDR1 SGHRS, CDR2 YFSETQ. The CDR3 has 15 amino acids. V trimming: 3 bases; J trimming: 7 bases; junction bases outside the gene matches: 7. The CDR3 is CASSWAGQGSNEQFF. The CDR3 DNA reads TGCGCCAGCAGCTGGGCGGGACAGGGGTCGAATGAGCAGTTCTTC.

This clonotype was found many times. The chain is built from TRBV5-1 and TRBJ2-5, with a weak D call TRBD1 (6 bases). The V and J ends lost 2 bases and 1 base respectively, with 9 bases between them. The CDR3 sequence is 14 residues long. The germline V gene encodes CDR1 SGHRS and CDR2 YFSETQ. CDR3 nucleotides: TGCGCCAGCAGCTTTCTACAGGGCCAAGAGACCCAGTACTTC. Protein sequence: CASSFLQGQETQYF.

This clonotype was detected many times. V is TRBV6-6 and J is TRBJ2-1; TRBD1 or TRBD2 may be the D gene (5 bases each). The germline CDR1 and CDR2 sequences are MNHNY and SVGAGI (reference sequence). The CDR3 spans 15 residues. Trimming removed 2 bases at V and 0 bases at J, with 8 bases between. The DNA of the CDR3 is TGTGCCAGCAGTTACGAGGGGAGCTCCTACAATGAGCAGTTCTTC. Translating it yields CASSYEGSSYNEQFF.

This clonotype was counted many times. This sequence joins TRBV11-2 and TRBJ2-3; 15 bases are shared with TRBD2. In germline, CDR1 is SGHAT, CDR2 FQNNGV. With 1 base clipped from V and 2 bases from J, the junction kept 1 base outside the gene matches. The CDR3 consists of 17 residues. The DNA of the CDR3 is TGTGCCAGCAGCTTAGGGACTAGCGGGGGGGACACAGATACGCAGTATTTT. This gives the protein CASSLGTSGGDTDTQYF.

The chain employs TRBV6-2 or TRBV6-3 and TRBJ2-7; 7 nucleotides align to TRBD1. V was clipped by 4 bases and J by 2 bases; unmatched bases: 5. Germline V lookup: CDR1 MNHEY, CDR2 SVGEGT. CDR3 size: 14 residues. CDR3 residues: CASSSGTATYEQYF. The CDR3 region has the DNA TGTGCCAGCAGTTCCGGGACAGCCACCTACGAGCAGTACTTC.

This clonotype was found many times. This chain links TRBV11-2 with TRBJ1-1; weak D call: TRBD1 (6 bases). Germline V CDR1 and CDR2: SGHAT, FQNNGV. The V and J ends lost 5 bases and 1 base respectively, with 14 bases between them. CDR3 length equals 15 residues. As DNA, the CDR3 is TGTGCCAGCAGCCCCTCAACAGGGAAGAACACTGAAGCTTTCTTT. Its protein is CASSPSTGKNTEAFF.

This clonotype was detected many times. The chain couples TRBV5-1 to TRBJ1-6; no clear D gene. Germline-derived CDR1 and CDR2 are SGHRS and YFSETQ. Trimming cost V 0 bases and J 8 bases, with 6 bases left between them. This CDR3 has 13 residues. The CDR3 sequence: CASSLAGYSPLHF. CDR3 DNA sequence: TGCGCCAGCAGCTTGGCGGGGTATTCACCCCTCCACTTT.

The V gene is TRBV27, the J gene TRBJ2-7; D assignment may be TRBD1 or TRBD2 (5 bases each). The CDR3 contains 13 residues. CDR1 is MNHEY, CDR2 SMNVEV, per germline (reference sequence). With 7 bases removed from V and 3 bases from J, the gap between germline ends came to 13 bases. CDR3: CASTPRGGYEQYF. The CDR3 DNA sequence: TGTGCCAGCACCCCCCGGGGCGGCTACGAGCAGTACTTC.

This clonotype was seen a few times. The chain combines TRBV7-9 with TRBJ2-1; 9 bases agree with TRBD2. Germline CDR1 SEHNR, CDR2 FQNEAQ (reference sequence). With 2 bases clipped from V and 9 bases from J, the junction kept 8 bases outside the gene matches. CDR3 length: 15 amino acids. The CDR3 here is CASSLTAGGPVEQFF. CDR3 nucleotide sequence: TGTGCCAGCAGCTTAACGGCGGGGGGGCCTGTTGAGCAGTTCTTC.

This clonotype has ten or more counts. The chain combines TRBV5-1 with TRBJ2-3; tentatively, D is TRBD2 (7 bases). The CDR3 has 14 amino acids. The germline CDR1 and CDR2 sequences are SGHRS and YFSETQ. Trimming removed 9 bases at V and 5 bases at J, with 19 bases between. CDR3 amino acids: CATQRTGGLDTQYF. The CDR3 DNA is TGCGCCACACAGAGGACGGGGGGCCTAGATACGCAGTATTTT.

This clonotype was recorded at least ten times. This chain links TRBV6-5 with TRBJ2-1; a weak D match, TRBD2 (7 bases). Germline loops: CDR1 MNHEY, CDR2 SVGAGI. With 0 bases removed from V and 3 bases from J, the gap between germline ends came to 12 bases. The CDR3 extends over 16 amino acids. CDR3 region: CASSYSGGPVYNEQFF. CDR3 coding DNA: TGTGCCAGCAGTTACTCGGGGGGGCCGGTCTACAATGAGCAGTTCTTC.

This clonotype was counted ten times or more. V and J are TRBV5-1 and TRBJ2-2; D is perhaps TRBD2 (5 bases). The V end was cut by 5 bases, the J end by 8 bases, with 13 bases between. The CDR3 has 13 residues. Germline CDR1 reads SGHRS; CDR2 reads YFSETQ. The CDR3 is CASRTGEMGELFF. The CDR3 DNA follows: TGCGCCAGCAGGACCGGGGAGATGGGGGAGCTGTTTTTT.

This clonotype occurred many times. V and J are TRBV5-1 and TRBJ2-7; 12 bases are shared with TRBD2. The V gene end was trimmed by 5 bases and the J gene end by 4 bases; junction bases not matched to a gene: 4. This CDR3 spans 14 amino acids. CDR1 is SGHRS, CDR2 YFSETQ, per germline. The CDR3 bases are TGCGCCAGCAGGATAACTAGCGGGGGGTACGAGCAGTACTTC. Protein sequence: CASRITSGGYEQYF.

The rearrangement uses TRBV6-2 or TRBV6-3 and TRBJ1-1; D is uncertain. V lost 2 bases and J lost 3, with 7 bases in between. Germline CDR1 MNHEY, CDR2 SVGEGT. CDR3 size: 13 residues. CDR3 nucleotides: TGTGCCAGCAGTTACGGGGAGGACACTGAAGCTTTCTTT. This encodes CASSYGEDTEAFF.

This clonotype was seen repeatedly, ten times or more. This chain uses TRBV7-8 with TRBJ1-2, with D unclear. CDR1 SGHVS and CDR2 FQNEAQ come from the germline V gene. This CDR3 has 12 residues. Trimming shortened V by 5 bases and J by 7 bases, and 11 bases separated the two germline ends. Here the CDR3 DNA reads TGTGCCAGCAGCCCCCCGGGAGTTGGCTACACCTTC. This sequence encodes CASSPPGVGYTF.

This clonotype has ten or more counts. The chain employs TRBV28 and TRBJ2-3, with 9 positions matching TRBD1. Germline trimming cut 6 bases from V and 8 bases from J; bases unmatched to any gene: 9. CDR3 length equals 14 residues. Looked up from germline, CDR1 is MDHEN and CDR2 is SYDVKM. The CDR3 DNA follows: TGTGCCAGCAGGTCGGGACAGGGTTGGGGTACGCAGTATTTT. Translated: CASRSGQGWGTQYF.

In this sample, this clonotype turned up many times. The rearrangement links TRBV4-3 to TRBJ2-2; tentatively, D is TRBD1 (6 bases). CDR3 length equals 15 residues. V was clipped by 1 base and J by 4 bases, with 10 bases between them. Looked up from germline, CDR1 is LGHNA and CDR2 is YSLEER. As DNA, the CDR3 is TGCGCCAGCAGCCAAGTGCCAGGGGTCACCGGGGAGCTGTTTTTT. It is translated as CASSQVPGVTGELFF.

The rearrangement links TRBV7-3 to TRBJ2-1, with TRBD2 as a possible D gene (6 bases). In germline, CDR1 is SGHTA, CDR2 FQGTGA. Trimming removed 2 bases at V and 1 base at J, with 9 bases between. There are 15 residues in the CDR3. The DNA for the CDR3 is TGTGCCAGCAGCTTACAAAGCGGGTCCTACAATGAGCAGTTCTTC. Protein sequence: CASSLQSGSYNEQFF.

This clonotype was recorded many times. This chain joins TRBV5-1 and TRBJ1-2, with D unresolved. The germline CDR1 and CDR2 sequences are SGHRS and YFSETQ. The germline V and J ends were trimmed by 4 bases and 2 bases, with 12 bases remaining between them. The CDR3 consists of 14 residues. CDR3 DNA: TGCGCCAGCAGCCCGGGCCCCGTAAACTATGGCTACACCTTC. Translated, it gives CASSPGPVNYGYTF.

The chain couples TRBV3-1 to TRBJ2-3; 7 nucleotides match TRBD2. V was pared by 3 bases and J by 2 bases, with 2 bases of the junction left unmatched. In germline, CDR1 is LGHDT, CDR2 YNNKEL (reference sequence). The CDR3 has 14 amino acids. This CDR3 reads CASSQTSHTDTQYF. CDR3 DNA sequence: TGTGCCAGCAGCCAGACTAGCCACACAGATACGCAGTATTTT.

V is TRBV7-9 and J is TRBJ2-6; D unclear. Germline values: CDR1 SEHNR, CDR2 FQNEAQ (reference sequence). This CDR3 comprises 15 residues. The ends were cut back, 5 bases at V and 0 bases at J, with 8 bases in the middle. The CDR3 is CASSEYSSGANVLTF. The CDR3 DNA is TGTGCCAGCAGCGAATACTCCTCTGGGGCCAACGTCCTGACTTTC.

This clonotype has only a few counts. The CDR3 here is CASSPEGGEQYV. CDR3 DNA sequence: TGTGCCAGCTCACCTGAGGGTGGCGAGCAGTACGTC. This chain links TRBV18 with TRBJ2-7, with D tentatively TRBD2 (5 bases). V lost 3 bases to trimming and J lost 6 bases, with 9 bases between them. Germline V gene data show CDR1 as KGHSH and CDR2 as LQKENI. The CDR3 is 12 residues long.

The chain combines TRBV19 with TRBJ2-5; a possible D gene is TRBD2 (6 bases). Trimming stripped 1 base from V and 4 bases from J, with 7 bases between. From germline, CDR1 is LNHDA and CDR2 SQIVND (reference sequence). The CDR3 sequence is 13 residues long. The CDR3 is CASSIAGVETQYF. CDR3 DNA: TGTGCCAGTAGTATAGCGGGGGTAGAGACCCAGTACTTC.

This sequence joins TRBV25-1 and TRBJ1-1; the match to TRBD1 covers 10 bases. CDR1 is MGHDK and CDR2 is SYGVNS in the germline V gene. V gave up 4 bases and J gave up 2 bases; unmatched junction bases: 7. The CDR3 sequence is 16 residues long. The CDR3 bases are TGTGCCAGCAGTGGCCCGGGACAGGGGCCTAACACTGAAGCTTTCTTT. It yields the protein CASSGPGQGPNTEAFF. Based on the CDR3 plus reference TRBV25-1 and TRBJ1-1, the full variable domain is EADIYQTPRYLVIGTGKKITLECSQTMGHDKMYWYQQDPGMELHLIHYSYGVNSTEKGDLSSESTVSRIRTEHFPLTLESARPSHTSQYLCASSGPGQGPNTEAFFGQGTRLTVV.

This clonotype was counted only a few times. V is TRBV6-6 and J is TRBJ2-3; TRBD2 might be the D (6 bases). CDR1 is MNHNY, CDR2 SVGAGI, per germline (reference sequence). V dropped 5 bases and J dropped 4 bases, with 13 bases sitting between them. CDR3 length: 14 residues. The CDR3 spells CASSDFRGSDTQYF. In DNA, the CDR3 is TGTGCCAGCAGTGACTTCCGGGGGTCAGATACGCAGTATTTT.